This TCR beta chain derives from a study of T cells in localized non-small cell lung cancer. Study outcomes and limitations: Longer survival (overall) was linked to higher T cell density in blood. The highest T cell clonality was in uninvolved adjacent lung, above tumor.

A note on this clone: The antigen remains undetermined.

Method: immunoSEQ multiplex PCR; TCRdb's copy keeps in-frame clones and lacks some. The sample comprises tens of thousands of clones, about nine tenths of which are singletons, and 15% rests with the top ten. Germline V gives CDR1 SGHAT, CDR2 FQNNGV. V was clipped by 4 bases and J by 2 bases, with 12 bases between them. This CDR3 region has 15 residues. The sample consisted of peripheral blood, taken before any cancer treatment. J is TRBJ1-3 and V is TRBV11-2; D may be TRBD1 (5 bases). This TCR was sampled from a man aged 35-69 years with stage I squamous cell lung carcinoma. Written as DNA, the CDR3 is TGTGCCAGCAGCTCGGGGACTGAAGCTGGAAACACCATATATTTT. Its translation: CASSSGTEAGNTIYF.